The 17 T cell receptor beta chains below come from one sample, sequenced in a study of T cell repertoires in cytomegalovirus infection. TCRdb used MiXCR to reprocess the reads, holding one entry per CDR3 protein. The repertoire holds 650,000 to 900,000 distinct CDR3 sequences, with 25% to 30% as singletons. These receptors lack a known antigen. This sample comprised cultured CD8+ T cells from PBMCs, obtained from culture after CMV antigen stimulation. The receptors stem from a human donor in good health (CMV status not recorded). Some clones in this sample may be carry-over from other donors' samples.

There are many counts of this clonotype. The chain employs TRBV7-8 and TRBJ2-3; D gene uncertain. The CDR3 covers 14 residues. Per germline, CDR1 SGHVS and CDR2 FQNEAQ. With 4 bases removed from V and 6 bases from J, the gap between germline ends came to 14 bases. The CDR3 reads CASSSGPLVDTQYF. In nucleotides, the CDR3 is TGTGCCAGCAGCTCCGGGCCTTTGGTGGATACGCAGTATTTT.

The chain couples TRBV3-1 to TRBJ2-1; 11 bases are a match to TRBD2. The junction had 15 bases not matched to a gene; V was cut back by 2 bases and J by 6 bases. There are 19 residues in the CDR3. Germline assignment: CDR1 LGHDT and CDR2 YNNKEL (reference sequence). CDR3 protein: CASSQTALLTSGVRNEQFF. CDR3 DNA: TGTGCCAGCAGCCAAACTGCTTTATTGACTAGCGGGGTCCGCAATGAGCAGTTCTTC.

The chain joins TRBV7-3 to TRBJ1-1; unclear D gene. CDR1 is SGHTA, CDR2 FQGTGA, per germline. The germline V and J ends were trimmed by 5 bases and 0 bases, with 7 bases remaining between them. The CDR3 is 13 amino acids. The CDR3 region is CASSDELNTEAFF. The CDR3 region has the DNA TGTGCCAGCAGCGACGAACTGAACACTGAAGCTTTCTTT.

This clonotype was seen more than once but under ten times. The chain joins TRBV7-9 to TRBJ2-7, with 7 positions matching TRBD1. This CDR3 region has 17 residues. Germline loops: CDR1 SEHNR, CDR2 FQNEAQ (reference sequence). V gave up 7 bases and J gave up 2 bases; unmatched junction bases: 17. The chain's CDR3 is CASIIPPGGDFTYEQYF. CDR3 DNA sequence: TGTGCCAGCATCATCCCCCCAGGGGGAGACTTCACCTACGAGCAGTACTTC.

The chain has TRBV7-9 and TRBJ1-4; no firm D call. This CDR3 has 17 amino acids. Trimming shortened V by 2 bases and J by 7 bases, and 20 bases separated the two germline ends. From germline, CDR1 is SEHNR and CDR2 FQNEAQ (reference sequence). The CDR3 bases are TGTGCCAGCAGCTTACCATCCGGTGGGGAGGGATCTGAAAAACTGTTTTTT. Its translation is CASSLPSGGEGSEKLFF.

The chain couples TRBV5-5 to TRBJ2-7; D unresolved. Germline V gene data show CDR1 as SGHKS and CDR2 as YYEKEE (reference sequence). The CDR3 is made up of 14 amino acids. The germline V and J ends were trimmed by 1 base and 5 bases, with 13 bases remaining between them. DNA of the CDR3: TGTGCCAGCAGCTTGCTACGAATTCACCACGAGCAGTACGTC. Its protein is CASSLLRIHHEQYV.

The chain recombines TRBV4-3 with TRBJ1-1; D remains unclear. Germline V gene data show CDR1 as LGHNA and CDR2 as YSLEER. The CDR3 covers 16 residues. Between the trimmed V and J ends, which lost 1 base and 0 bases, there was a span of 12 bases. CDR3: CASSQGSGTMNTEAFF. Here the CDR3 DNA reads TGCGCCAGCAGCCAAGGCTCAGGAACCATGAACACTGAAGCTTTCTTT.

The genes are TRBV29-1 and TRBJ1-2; D possibly corresponds to TRBD1 (6 bases). The CDR3 loop spans 13 amino acids. CDR1 is SQVTM and CDR2 is ANQGSEA in the germline V gene. Trimming removed 6 bases from V and 10 bases from J, with 21 bases in between. The CDR3 reads CSVLGGGANPYTF. Here the CDR3 DNA reads TGCAGCGTGCTCGGGGGGGGCGCTAACCCCTACACCTTC. Full variable domain (missing parts from reference TRBV29-1 and TRBJ1-2): SAVISQKPSRDICQRGTSLTIQCQVDSQVTMMFWYRQQPGQSLTLIATANQGSEATYESGFVIDKFPISRPNLTFSTLTVSNMSPEDSSIYLCSVLGGGANPYTFGSGTRLTVV.

The chain is built from TRBV10-3 and TRBJ2-1, with TRBD2 matching 8 bases. Germline CDR1 reads ENHRY; CDR2 reads SYGVKD. With 5 bases clipped from V and 7 bases from J, the junction kept 13 bases outside the gene matches. The CDR3 runs to 16 residues. The CDR3 DNA sequence: TGTGCCATCAGTCTGCTAGCGGGCTTTACTGAGAATGAGCAGTTCTTC. Its protein is CAISLLAGFTENEQFF.

This clonotype was found a few times. The chain links TRBV27 to TRBJ1-5, with 8 nucleotides matching TRBD1. The CDR3 runs to 14 residues. V lost 5 bases, J lost 4 bases, and 4 bases stayed unmatched. Germline V CDR1 and CDR2: MNHEY, SMNVEV (reference sequence). CDR3 bases: TGTGCCAGCAGTAACCAGGGGGCGAATCAGCCCCAGCATTTT. As protein: CASSNQGANQPQHF.

This clonotype was seen only a few times. V usage is TRBV28 and J usage is TRBJ2-1, with D possibly TRBD1 on 6 matching bases. V lost 6 bases, J lost 8 bases, and 17 bases lay in between. The CDR3 has 14 amino acids. The germline gives CDR1 MDHEN, CDR2 SYDVKM. The CDR3 here is CASSDVGAGDEQFF. DNA of the CDR3: TGTGCCAGCAGCGACGTGGGGGCCGGCGATGAGCAGTTCTTC.

The rearrangement uses TRBV29-1 and TRBJ2-6; 10 bases are shared with TRBD2. This CDR3 spans 16 amino acids. Germline-derived CDR1 and CDR2 are SQVTM and ANQGSEA. Trimming took 3 bases from V and 0 from J; bases not matched to a gene: 2. CDR3 residues: CSVEKRGGSGANVLTF. The CDR3 coding sequence is TGCAGCGTTGAGAAGCGGGGGGGCTCTGGGGCCAACGTCCTGACTTTC.

The rearrangement links TRBV28 to TRBJ1-2, with 7 bases identical to TRBD1. CDR1 MDHEN and CDR2 SYDVKM come from the germline V gene. The CDR3 extends over 16 amino acids. V lost 6 bases, J lost 8 bases, and 18 bases stayed unmatched. The DNA of the CDR3 is TGTGCCAGCAGCCTGGGGGACAGCCTAAGGGGAGAAGGCTACACCTTC. It yields the protein CASSLGDSLRGEGYTF.

This clonotype has just a few counts. The CDR3 region is CASSLMPGRLNQPQHF. CDR3 nucleotide sequence: TGTGCCAGCAGTCTAATGCCGGGACGGCTAAATCAGCCCCAGCATTTT. V gene TRBV28 combines with J gene TRBJ1-5; possible D gene TRBD1, 5 bases. CDR3 length: 16 amino acids. Germline V gives CDR1 MDHEN, CDR2 SYDVKM. Trimming took off 5 bases at V and 4 bases at J, with 18 bases between the two ends.

Regarding this clonotype: A much larger clone sits a single nucleotide away, making a read error possible. CDR3 nucleotides: TGTACCAGCAGTGCCCAATTGACCGGGAACACTGAAGCTTTCTTT. Translation: CTSSAQLTGNTEAFF. V is TRBV2 and J is TRBJ1-1; no definite D call. The CDR3 has 15 amino acids. Germline CDR1 is SNHLY and CDR2 is FYNNEI. The full variable domain, in which reference TRBV2 and TRBJ1-1 provide the parts outside the CDR3, is EPEVTQTPSHQVTQMGQEVILRCVPISNHLYFYWYRQILGQKVEFLVSFYNNEISEKSEIFDDQFSVERPDGSNFTLKIRSTKLEDSAMYFCTSSAQLTGNTEAFFGQGTRLTVV.

This clonotype was picked up many times. The V and J genes are TRBV28 and TRBJ2-2, with D maybe TRBD1 (5 bases). Germline CDR1 MDHEN, CDR2 SYDVKM. Trimming took 4 bases from V and 0 from J, leaving 9 bases between them. This CDR3 region has 15 residues. The CDR3 spells CASSYGQANTGELFF. DNA for the CDR3: TGTGCCAGCAGTTACGGACAAGCGAACACCGGGGAGCTGTTTTTT.

This sequence joins TRBV7-9 and TRBJ1-5, with a possible D match to TRBD1 (6 bases). The CDR3 has 10 amino acids. The V end was cut by 10 bases, the J end by 7 bases, with 8 bases between. Germline V lookup: CDR1 SEHNR, CDR2 FQNEAQ (reference sequence). CDR3 nucleotide sequence: TGTGCCACAGGGGAACAGCCCCAGCATTTT. As protein: CATGEQPQHF.